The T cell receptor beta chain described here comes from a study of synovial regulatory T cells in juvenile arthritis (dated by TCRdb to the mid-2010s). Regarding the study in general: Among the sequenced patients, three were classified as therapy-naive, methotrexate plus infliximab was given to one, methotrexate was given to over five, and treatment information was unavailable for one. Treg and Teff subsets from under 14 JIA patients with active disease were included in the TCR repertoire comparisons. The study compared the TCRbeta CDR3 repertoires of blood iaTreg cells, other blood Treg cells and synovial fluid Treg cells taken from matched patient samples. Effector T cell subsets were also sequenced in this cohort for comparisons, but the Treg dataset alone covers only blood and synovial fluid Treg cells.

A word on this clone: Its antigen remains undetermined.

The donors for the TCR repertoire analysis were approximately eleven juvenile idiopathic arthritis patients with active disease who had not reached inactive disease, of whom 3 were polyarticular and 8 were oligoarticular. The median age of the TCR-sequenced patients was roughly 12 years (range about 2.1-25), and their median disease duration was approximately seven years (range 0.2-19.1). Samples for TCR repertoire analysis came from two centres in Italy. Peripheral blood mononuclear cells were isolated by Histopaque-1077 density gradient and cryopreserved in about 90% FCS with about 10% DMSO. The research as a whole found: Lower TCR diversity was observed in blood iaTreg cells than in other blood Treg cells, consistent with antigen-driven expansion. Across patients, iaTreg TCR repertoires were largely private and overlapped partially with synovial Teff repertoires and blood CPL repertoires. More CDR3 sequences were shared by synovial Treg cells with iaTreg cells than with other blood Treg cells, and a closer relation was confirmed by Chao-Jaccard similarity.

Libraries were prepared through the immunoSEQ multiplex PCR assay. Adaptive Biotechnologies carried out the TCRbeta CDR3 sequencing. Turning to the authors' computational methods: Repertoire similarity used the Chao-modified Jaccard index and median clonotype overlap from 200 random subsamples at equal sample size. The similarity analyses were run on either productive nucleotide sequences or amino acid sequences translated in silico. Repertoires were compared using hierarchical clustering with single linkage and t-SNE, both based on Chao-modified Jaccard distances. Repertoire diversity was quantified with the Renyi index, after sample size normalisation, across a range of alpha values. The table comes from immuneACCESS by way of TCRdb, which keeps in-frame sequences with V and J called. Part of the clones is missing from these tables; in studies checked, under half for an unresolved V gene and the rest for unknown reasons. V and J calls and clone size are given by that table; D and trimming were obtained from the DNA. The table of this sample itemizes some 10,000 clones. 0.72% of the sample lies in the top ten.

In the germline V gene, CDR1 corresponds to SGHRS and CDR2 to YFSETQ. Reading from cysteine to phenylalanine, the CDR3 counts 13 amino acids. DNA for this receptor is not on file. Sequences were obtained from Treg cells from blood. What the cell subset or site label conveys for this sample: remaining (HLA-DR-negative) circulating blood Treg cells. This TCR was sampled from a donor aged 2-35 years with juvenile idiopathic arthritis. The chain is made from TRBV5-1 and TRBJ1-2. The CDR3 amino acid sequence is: CASSLGGDYGYTF.